This T cell receptor beta chain was identified during a study of human T cells and chemical hapten exposure. Across the study: Largely, small differences in pooled library volume made per-sample TCR yields vary.

This CDR3 is 15 amino acids long. Looked up from germline, CDR1 is SGHRS and CDR2 is YFSETQ. V lost 2 bases to trimming and J lost 4 bases; unmatched junction nucleotides: 5. Documented time point: healthy volunteer bleed at 2 weeks. Whole blood that had not been fractionated was the source of extracted total RNA. This clonotype occurred a few times. Unique molecular identifiers were affixed to discrete cDNA molecules within the library. Each CDR3 protein gets one entry after TCRdb re-called the RACE reads with MiXCR. The sample lists about 130,000 distinct CDR3 sequences; 8.5% to 9.5% were seen once. The V gene is TRBV5-1, the J gene TRBJ2-5, with TRBD2 matching 10 bases. The TCR comes from a male donor in good health. Some clones in this sample may be carry-over from other donors' samples. Sequencing input: whole blood. The CDR3: CASSFSAGGRETQYF. The CDR3 DNA sequence: TGCGCCAGCAGCTTCTCAGCGGGGGGGCGAGAGACCCAGTACTTC.